This T cell receptor beta chain was identified during a study of shared clonotypes between healthy human individuals. Study information: Plates per donor: three CD4 naive, three CD4 memory, two CD8 naive, one CD8 memory.

The J segment lost 8 bases and the V segment lost 5 bases, leaving 11 bases of the junction unmatched. Germline V gene data show CDR1 as SGHAT and CDR2 as FQDESV (reference sequence). The CDR3 covers 16 residues. General study points: Several donors held 5% to 5.5% of naive CD4 clonotypes in common. In contrast to clonotypes shared by all four donors, non-shared clonotypes had lower generation probabilities.

This clone was seen once. No antigen is known for it. For each subset, genomic DNA was distributed in equal portions over several immunoSEQ plates. Libraries were prepared by immunoSEQ multiplex PCR; TCRdb keeps only in-frame clonotypes and omits some of them. The sample holds 2.3 million or so clones; roughly 93% are singletons and the top ten take 0.35% to 0.5%. The chain couples TRBV11-1 to TRBJ2-1, with 11 bases lining up with TRBD1. This receptor was taken from a young man in good health. Some clones in this sample may be carry-over from other donors' samples. The sequenced material came from naive CD4+ T cells from PBMCs. Subset denoted: CD45RA+ positively selected. The CDR3 DNA follows: TGTGCCAGCAGCCCGGGACAGGGGGGCCATCGGTATGAGCAGTTCTTC. This gives the protein CASSPGQGGHRYEQFF.